This T cell receptor beta chain was retrieved from a study of a mutant IDH1 vaccine in newly diagnosed glioma. Overall study context: The sex distribution of treated patients was 62.5% male and around 40% female, with a mean age of 40.4 years. It was radiotherapy, temozolomide, or both that patients received previously, with most receiving both.

The study, taken as a whole, reports: Among patients, 93.3% showed immune responses induced by the vaccine.

Worth noting for this clone: Its cognate antigen is unknown.

Generated by immunoSEQ multiplex PCR, the TCRdb table keeps only in-frame clones and is missing some. The table lists about 24,000 clones, more than 85% of them singletons. Deletions cut 0 bases from V and 3 bases from J, with 11 bases between. CDR3 length: 15 residues. Germline V gene data show CDR1 as KGHSH and CDR2 as LQKENI. Time point specified: baseline, week 1 (first vaccination visit). The treatment was: pre-vaccination baseline after standard-of-care therapy. Astrocytomas that were new, WHO grade 3 or 4, IDH1-mutant and ATRX-lost were present in the donors. Sequenced here: PBMCs, sampled from a glioma patient treated with radiotherapy, temozolomide or both. The sequence came from a man aged 30 to 39 with glioma. The chain uses TRBV18 and TRBJ1-1, with D possibly TRBD1 on 6 matching bases. This CDR3 is CASSPPTGYDTEAFF. The CDR3 region has the DNA TGTGCCAGCTCACCACCAACAGGGTACGACACTGAAGCTTTCTTT.